What follows is one T cell receptor (beta chain) and its context. Its cognate antigen is unknown. Using viral peptide pools, the ViraFEST assay grew out antigen-specific CD4+ T cells prior to sequencing. When about ten days of culture had elapsed, CD4+ T cells were isolated. Participants received two doses of either the BNT162b2 or mRNA-1273 vaccine. According to the study, vaccine recipients showed no prior SARS-CoV-2 infection and negative nucleocapsid antibodies. Every well got 1.5 million to 2.5 million PBMC, which were grown with about 9.2 IU/ml IL-2 and about 9.5 ug/ml peptides. The data stem from a study of vaccination effects on CD4 cells after COVID-19. General study points: Recruitment yielded few convalescent patients, and the study had no early post-infection timepoints. After vaccination, at late timepoints, clones induced by infection and by vaccine contracted markedly.

Sequencing used immunoSEQ multiplex PCR; TCRdb keeps in-frame clones, though not all of them. The sample lists roughly 24,000 clones, over 70% occurring once. The CDR3 runs to 15 residues. The V gene's germline CDR1 is SGHDT and CDR2 YYEEEE. Trimming at V came to 2 bases and at J to 7 bases, leaving 7 bases not matched to a gene. The sequencing used CD4+ T cells from PBMCs cultured with HCoV-NL63 spike peptides, collected after COVID-19 vaccination. The sequence was obtained from a human donor who received a COVID-19 vaccine. The gene calls are TRBV5-6 and TRBJ1-4; 8 positions match TRBD1. Here the CDR3 reads CASSFDRGEGEKLFF. For the CDR3, the DNA is TGTGCCAGCAGCTTTGACAGGGGAGAGGGTGAAAAACTGTTTTTT.